A single sample is the source of the 15 T cell receptor beta chains below, sequenced in a study of vaccination effects on CD4 cells after COVID-19. ViraFEST expansion of antigen-specific CD4+ T cells with viral peptide pools preceded sequencing. Cells that had been cultured for 10 days were the source of isolated CD4+ T cells. According to PCR results, the person was infected with SARS-CoV-2 between March and December 2020. Either the BNT162b2 or mRNA-1273 vaccine was given to participants in two doses. The repertoire was sequenced with immunoSEQ multiplex PCR; TCRdb's copy has only in-frame clones and lacks some. Altogether about 17,000 clones are present, about 76% being singletons, with the ten largest covering 20% to 25%. These receptors' targets are unknown. The specimen was CD4+ T cells from PBMCs cultured with SARS-CoV-2 spike peptides, collected after COVID-19 vaccination. The receptors shown here come from a human donor who had a prior SARS-CoV-2 infection.

V usage is TRBV5-4 and J usage is TRBJ2-1, with a weak D call TRBD2 (6 bases). V was clipped by 5 bases and J by 5 bases, with 17 bases between them. Germline assignment: CDR1 SGHNT and CDR2 YYREEE (reference sequence). This CDR3 comprises 15 residues. As DNA, the CDR3 is TGTGCCAGCAGTCACGGGGGATTTGGGGACAATGAGCAGTTCTTC. This codes for CASSHGGFGDNEQFF.

In nucleotides, the CDR3 is TGTGCCAGCGAACCAACACTCAAGGCTGAAGCTTTCTTT. It specifies CASEPTLKAEAFF. This sequence joins TRBV9 and TRBJ1-1; unclear D gene. CDR3 length: 13 residues. Looked up from germline, CDR1 is SGDLS and CDR2 is YYNGEE. V gave up 7 bases and J gave up 6 bases, with 16 bases separating them.

This clone was detected only once. CDR3 DNA sequence: TGTGCCAGCAGCCAGGGACTAGCGGGGTCTACAGATACGCAGTATTTT. It is translated as CASSQGLAGSTDTQYF. The chain joins TRBV7-6 to TRBJ2-3, with 13 bases identical to TRBD2. Germline V CDR1 and CDR2: SGHVS, FNYEAQ. V was clipped by 5 bases and J by 3 bases; unmatched bases: 5. The CDR3 is 16 amino acids.

J is TRBJ1-6 and V is TRBV6-5, with 7 bases lining up with TRBD1. Germline V gives CDR1 MNHEY, CDR2 SVGAGI. CDR3 size: 14 residues. V gave up 6 bases and J gave up 10 bases; unmatched junction bases: 9. CDR3 sequence: CASSLRTGLSPLHF. The CDR3 DNA sequence: TGTGCCAGCAGCTTACGGACAGGACTGTCACCCCTCCACTTT.

V and J are TRBV11-3 and TRBJ1-1; 8 nucleotides match TRBD1. The CDR3 has 18 residues. The trim removed 0 bases at V and 1 base at J, leaving 10 bases unmatched. CDR1 SGHNT and CDR2 YENEEA come from the germline V gene. The CDR3 bases are TGTGCCAGCAGCTTAGATCGGTTTGATGGACAGGGGAACACTGAAGCTTTCTTT. Protein sequence: CASSLDRFDGQGNTEAFF.

The chain is built from TRBV11-3 and TRBJ2-3, with TRBD1 identical over 7 bases. After removal of 5 bases from V and 2 bases from J, the junction contained 4 bases not matched to a gene. The CDR3 is 14 residues long. Germline CDR1 is SGHNT and CDR2 is YENEEA. The CDR3 DNA reads as TGTGCCAGCAGCCTGGACAGGAACACAGATACGCAGTATTTT. Encoded protein: CASSLDRNTDTQYF.

The chain combines TRBV5-4 with TRBJ2-5; 8 nucleotides align to TRBD2. The germline CDR1 and CDR2 sequences are SGHNT and YYREEE (reference sequence). The CDR3 runs to 15 residues. The V segment lost 0 bases and the J segment 5 bases; nucleotides outside the gene matches: 6. CDR3 residues: CASSLGQGGRETQYF. In nucleotides, the CDR3 is TGTGCCAGCAGCTTGGGTCAGGGCGGGAGGGAGACCCAGTACTTC.

The V call is TRBV23-1, the J call TRBJ1-5; possible D gene TRBD1, 5 bases. TRBV23-1 is classed as an ORF, of uncertain function. V lost 0 bases to trimming and J lost 0 bases, with 9 bases between them. CDR3 size: 16 residues. The DNA for the CDR3 is TGCGCCAGCAGTCAATCGACGGGGGATAGCAATCAGCCCCAGCATTTT. Translated, it gives CASSQSTGDSNQPQHF.

The V call is TRBV9, the J call TRBJ2-3, with D unclear. The germline V gene has CDR1 SGDLS and CDR2 YYNGEE. V gave up 0 bases and J gave up 3 bases, with 5 bases separating them. The CDR3 runs 13 residues. CDR3 in amino acids: CASSVAPTDTQYF. CDR3 bases: TGTGCCAGCAGCGTAGCTCCTACAGATACGCAGTATTTT.

This chain connects TRBV10-3 to TRBJ1-5, with 7 bases fitting TRBD1. This CDR3 contains 17 residues. CDR1 is ENHRY and CDR2 is SYGVKD in the germline V gene. V trimming: 0 bases; J trimming: 0 bases; junction bases outside the gene matches: 5. For the CDR3, the DNA is TGTGCCATCAGTGAGTCCGGTAGGGGGCATAGCAATCAGCCCCAGCATTTT. It codes for CAISESGRGHSNQPQHF.

The chain carries TRBV7-3 and TRBJ2-1; D is perhaps TRBD1 (5 bases). Trimming stripped 2 bases from V and 5 bases from J, with 7 bases between. The CDR3 is 13 amino acids. The germline CDR1 and CDR2 sequences are SGHTA and FQGTGA. The CDR3 DNA follows: TGTGCCAGCAGCTTAGGGGCCGACAATGAGCAGTTCTTC. Translation: CASSLGADNEQFF.

This clone showed up just once. The chain couples TRBV5-4 to TRBJ1-2, with 9 bases lining up with TRBD1. The junction had 8 bases not matched to a gene; V was cut back by 2 bases and J by 3 bases. CDR3 length equals 16 residues. CDR1 is SGHNT and CDR2 is YYREEE in the germline V gene (reference sequence). CDR3: CASSLGTGLPYYGYTF. Here the CDR3 DNA reads TGTGCCAGCAGCTTAGGGACAGGGCTTCCGTACTATGGCTACACCTTC.

Regarding this clone: Germline is not matched at one junction end, which may reflect a read error. CDR3: CASSKQVVVTDTQCF. The DNA for the CDR3 is TGTGCCAGCAGTAAGCAGGTAGTAGTTACAGATACGCAGTGTTTT. The chain carries TRBV5-8 and TRBJ2-3; D unclear. Per germline, CDR1 SGHTS and CDR2 YDEGEE. The CDR3 runs to 15 residues.

This rearrangement joins TRBV7-2 to TRBJ2-7; D may be TRBD2 (7 bases). The CDR3 consists of 14 residues. Germline values: CDR1 SGHTA, CDR2 FQGNSA. V shed 2 bases and J shed 10 bases, with 18 bases lying between them. The CDR3 bases are TGTGCCAGCAGCTTAAGGACTGGGGGGGCCGAACAGTACTTC. It is translated as CASSLRTGGAEQYF.

J is TRBJ1-2 and V is TRBV30; 8 nucleotides match TRBD1. Germline V gene lookup returns CDR1 GTSNPN and CDR2 SVGIG (reference sequence). V gave up 4 bases and J gave up 8 bases; unmatched junction bases: 18. The CDR3 has 16 residues. The CDR3 region is CAWNPLGRGRDLGYTF. For the CDR3, the DNA is TGTGCCTGGAATCCTCTTGGCAGGGGGCGAGATCTGGGCTACACCTTC.